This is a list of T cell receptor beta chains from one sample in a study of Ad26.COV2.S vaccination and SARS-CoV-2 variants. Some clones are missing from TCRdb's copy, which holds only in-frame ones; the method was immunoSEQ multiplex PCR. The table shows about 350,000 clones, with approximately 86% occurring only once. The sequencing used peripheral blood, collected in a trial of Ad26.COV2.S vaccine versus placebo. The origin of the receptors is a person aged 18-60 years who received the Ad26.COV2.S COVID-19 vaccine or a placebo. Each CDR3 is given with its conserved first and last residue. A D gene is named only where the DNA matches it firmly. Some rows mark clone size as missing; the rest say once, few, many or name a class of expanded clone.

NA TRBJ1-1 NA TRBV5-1 TGCGCCAGCAGCTTAATGGGTCCCACTGAAGCTTTCTTT CASSLMGPTEAFF
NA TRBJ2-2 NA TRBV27 TGTGCCAGCACACCTTTCGCAGGGTATTCTTTAGGGGAGCTGTTTTTT CASTPFAGYSLGELFF
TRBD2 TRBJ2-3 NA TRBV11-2 TGTGCCAGCAGCCGTATCGGGACTAGCGGGAACAGAGATACGCAGTATTTT CASSRIGTSGNRDTQYF
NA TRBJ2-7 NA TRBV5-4 TGTGCCAGCACCTCATCTCCAGAAAGCTCCTACGAGCAGTACTTC CASTSSPESSYEQYF
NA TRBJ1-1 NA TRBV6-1 TGTGCCAGCAGTGAACGAGTCACTGAAGCTTTCTTT CASSERVTEAFF
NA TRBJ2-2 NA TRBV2 TGTGCCAGCAGTGTCGCCCTGCGGACCGGGGAGCTGTTTTTT CASSVALRTGELFF
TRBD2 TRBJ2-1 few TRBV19 TGTGCCAGTAGTATAGAACTAGCGGGGGATAAGTTCTTC CASSIELAGDKFF
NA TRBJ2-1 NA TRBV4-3 TGCGCCAGCAGCCAAGATCTCTCGCAGGGGAGGAATGAGCAGTTCTTC CASSQDLSQGRNEQFF
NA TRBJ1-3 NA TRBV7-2 TGTGCCAGCAGCTTAAGGTCAAGCCCCATATATTTT CASSLRSSPIYF
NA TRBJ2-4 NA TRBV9 TGTGCCAGCAGCGCCGGACAGCTAGCCAAAAACATTCAGTACTTC CASSAGQLAKNIQYF
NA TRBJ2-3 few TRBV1 TGCACCAGCAGCCCCTGGGGGGCAGCCCCCCAGTATTTT CTSSPWGAAPQYF
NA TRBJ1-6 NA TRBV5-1 TGCGCCAGCAGCTTGCAGACCTCGGGGAGTTCACCCCTCCACTTT CASSLQTSGSSPLHF
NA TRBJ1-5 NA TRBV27 TGTGCCAGCAGCCCGGGAAGTTATCAGCCCCAGCATTTT CASSPGSYQPQHF
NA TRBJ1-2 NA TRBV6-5 TGTGCCAGCAGAACCGAACAGGGCCAGGGGTATGGCTACACCTTC CASRTEQGQGYGYTF
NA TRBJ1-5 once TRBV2 TGTGCCAGCAGACAGGTGTGGAATCAGCCCCAGCATTTT CASRQVWNQPQHF
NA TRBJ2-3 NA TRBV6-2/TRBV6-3 TGTGCCAGCAGTTATACGAGCCTAGCCGGAGGCTCTAGCACAGATACGCAGTATTTT CASSYTSLAGGSSTDTQYF
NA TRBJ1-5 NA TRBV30 TGTGCCTGGAATCGACAGGAGAATCAGCCCCAGCATTTT CAWNRQENQPQHF
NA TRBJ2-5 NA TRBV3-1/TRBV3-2 TGTGCCAGCAGCCCGGGGAGCCGGGAGACCCAGTACTTC CASSPGSRETQYF
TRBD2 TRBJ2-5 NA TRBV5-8 TGTGCCAGCAGCTCCGATGGACTAGCGGGAGAGACCCAGTACTTC CASSSDGLAGETQYF
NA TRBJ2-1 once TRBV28 TGTGCCAGCAGTGTGTTTCAGGTAACGGGGCCATACAATGAGCAGTTCTTC CASSVFQVTGPYNEQFF
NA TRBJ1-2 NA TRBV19 TGTGCCAGTAGTAACCTCGGGGCTCAGGAAGGCTATGGCTACACCTTC CASSNLGAQEGYGYTF
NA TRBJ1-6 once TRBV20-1 TGCAGTGCTAGTGAGGGGGTCAGCTCCTATAATTCACCCCTCCACTTT CSASEGVSSYNSPLHF
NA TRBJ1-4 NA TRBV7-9 TGTGCCAGCAGCCCAAACGGTGAAAAACTGTTTTTT CASSPNGEKLFF
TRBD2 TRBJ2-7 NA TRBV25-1 TGTGCCAGCAGTGACACGGGGGGGAGACGAACCTACGAGCAGTACTTC CASSDTGGRRTYEQYF
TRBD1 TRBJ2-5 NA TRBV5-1 TGCGCCAGCAGCTTCGAAGTGGGACAGGGGGCGAAGACCCAGTACTTC CASSFEVGQGAKTQYF
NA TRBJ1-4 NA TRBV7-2 TGTGCCAGCAGCTTAGGGCTGTGGCCTAATGAAAAACTGTTTTTT CASSLGLWPNEKLFF
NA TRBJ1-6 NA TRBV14 TGTGCCAGCAGCCACATAGAAGGGGGCTCCTATAATTCACCCCTCCACTTT CASSHIEGGSYNSPLHF
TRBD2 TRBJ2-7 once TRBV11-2 TGTGCCAGCAGCCCGACCGGGACTAACTCCTACGAGCAGTACTTC CASSPTGTNSYEQYF
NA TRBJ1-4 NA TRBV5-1 TGCGCCAGCAGCTTGGAGCCGGGGGGCACTAATGAAAAACTGTTTTTT CASSLEPGGTNEKLFF
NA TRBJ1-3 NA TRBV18 TGTGCCAGCTCACCACTACGGGACAACCGGAACTCTGGAAACACCATATATTTT CASSPLRDNRNSGNTIYF
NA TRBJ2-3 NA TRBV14 TGTGCCAGCAGCCAAGGTGGCTACTACACAGATACGCAGTATTTT CASSQGGYYTDTQYF
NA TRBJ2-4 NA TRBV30 TGTGCCTGGTTGTTTCTAGCCAAAAACATTCAGTACTTC CAWLFLAKNIQYF
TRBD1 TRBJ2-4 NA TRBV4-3 TGCGCCAGCAGCCACGCTTATGTAGGACAGGGGGGAAACATTCAGTACTTC CASSHAYVGQGGNIQYF
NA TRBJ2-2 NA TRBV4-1 TGCGCCAGCAGCCAAGAGGTGGGGAGTGGAGCCGGGGAGCTGTTTTTT CASSQEVGSGAGELFF
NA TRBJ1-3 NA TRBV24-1 TGTGCCACCAGTGATTTGATCAGCTCCCAGATGACTGGAAACACCATATATTTT CATSDLISSQMTGNTIYF
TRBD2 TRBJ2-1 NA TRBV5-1 TGCGCCAGCAGCTTGGGGGCGGGAGCATACAATGAGCAGTTCTTC CASSLGAGAYNEQFF
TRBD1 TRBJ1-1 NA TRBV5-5 TGTGCCAGCAGCTACGGGACAGGGGTATTGGCTTTCTTT CASSYGTGVLAFF
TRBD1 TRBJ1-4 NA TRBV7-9 TGTGCCAGCAGCTCCCTCACACCGGGGTCAGGGGGTAAGGAAAAACTGTTTTTT CASSSLTPGSGGKEKLFF
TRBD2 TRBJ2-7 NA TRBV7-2 TGTGCCAGCAGCCCGCGAGCGGGGGTCGACGAGCAGTACTTC CASSPRAGVDEQYF
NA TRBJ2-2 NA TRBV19 TGTGCCAGTAGTATTAAGGGGGTTCTAAGTAGAACCGGGGAGCTGTTTTTT CASSIKGVLSRTGELFF
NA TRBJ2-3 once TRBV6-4 TGTGCCAGCAGTGTTTCATATGTGGATACGCAGTATTTT CASSVSYVDTQYF
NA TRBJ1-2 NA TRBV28 TGTGCCAGCAGTCATTCGGCCACAGGTCCCTATGGCTACACCTTC CASSHSATGPYGYTF
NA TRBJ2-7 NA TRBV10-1 TGCGCCAGTCCGCGAGTTGAGGGCTCCTACGAGCAGTACTTC CASPRVEGSYEQYF
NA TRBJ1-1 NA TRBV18 TGTGCCAGCTCACTGAGTGGGGGGTTTGGGTCCCAGATGAACACTGAAGCTTTCTTT CASSLSGGFGSQMNTEAFF
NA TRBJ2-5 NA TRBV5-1 TGCGCCAGCAGCTTGGGTTCACACCAAGAGACCCAGTACTTC CASSLGSHQETQYF
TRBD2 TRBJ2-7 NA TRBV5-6 TGTGCCAGCAGCTTGGCCCAGACTAGCGGGAGTATCTACGAGCAGTACTTC CASSLAQTSGSIYEQYF
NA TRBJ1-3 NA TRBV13 TGTGCCAGCAATTTTTGGGGCTCTGGAAACACCATATATTTT CASNFWGSGNTIYF
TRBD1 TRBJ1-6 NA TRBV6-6 TGTGCCAGCAGTTACCTGGACAGGGGAGTTTCACCCCTCCACTTT CASSYLDRGVSPLHF
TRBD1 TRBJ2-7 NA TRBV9 TGTGCCAGCAGCGCCCGGACAGGGGGTTTAGTCGAGCAGTACTTC CASSARTGGLVEQYF
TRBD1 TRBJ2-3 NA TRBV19 TGTGCCAGTAGTATGGGGACAGGGAGTACAGATACGCAGTATTTT CASSMGTGSTDTQYF
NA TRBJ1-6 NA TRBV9 TGTGCCAGCAGCCCTCGGGGTTATAATTCACCCCTCCACTTT CASSPRGYNSPLHF
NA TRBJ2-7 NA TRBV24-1 TGTGCCACCAGTGACCGGGGGACTCCTAACGAGCAGTACTTC CATSDRGTPNEQYF
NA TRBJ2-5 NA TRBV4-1 TGCGCCAGCAGCCAAGGAGGAGGGGGCGGAGAGACCCAGTACTTC CASSQGGGGGETQYF
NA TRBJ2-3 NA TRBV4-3 TGCGCCAGCAGCCAAGACCGGGGGGCAATTTTAGATAGCACAGATACGCAGTATTTT CASSQDRGAILDSTDTQYF
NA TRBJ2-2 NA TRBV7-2 TGTGCCAGCAGCTTACGGGGGATAGGGTCCGGGGAGCTGTTTTTT CASSLRGIGSGELFF
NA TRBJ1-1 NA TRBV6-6 TGTGCCAGCAGTTACGTGTGGGAGGGGAACACTGAAGCTTTCTTT CASSYVWEGNTEAFF
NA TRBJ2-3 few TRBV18 TGTGCCAGCTCACCCCCAGTTGCTACAGATACGCAGTATTTT CASSPPVATDTQYF